The T cell receptor beta chain under discussion was sequenced for a study of blood T cell repertoires in COVID-19. The CDR3 contains 15 residues. Germline V gene sequence: CDR1 SGHTA, CDR2 FQGTGA. Trimming took off 2 bases at V and 6 bases at J, with 16 bases between the two ends. Original data processing: Amplifying reference gene primers gave estimates of nucleated cell counts. Profiling relied on immunoSEQ multiplex PCR, and the TCRdb table lists in-frame clones only, not all of them. V and J calls and clone size follow that table, whereas D and trimming were derived from the DNA. The sample consists of about 77,000 clones, 75% to 85% of them appearing once.

The V gene is TRBV7-3, the J gene TRBJ1-1; a possible D gene is TRBD1 (6 bases). The sequencing sample was made of peripheral blood. This clonotype was obtained from a woman aged 70 to 79 with acute or convalescent COVID-19. The CDR3 DNA is TGTGCCAGCAGCTTAGAGCAGGGGCGTTGGGCTGAAGCTTTCTTT. Protein product: CASSLEQGRWAEAFF.